The 18 T cell receptor beta chains reported below all come from one sample, sequenced in a study of blood T cell repertoires in COVID-19. The data were produced by immunoSEQ multiplex PCR, yet TCRdb's version contains in-frame clones alone and is incomplete. The profile shows fewer than 50,000 clones, about 82% of them singletons. Input material: peripheral blood. These TCRs come from a man aged 50 to 60 with active COVID-19.

V is TRBV4-1 and J is TRBJ2-3, with D possibly TRBD2 on 7 matching bases. The CDR3 consists of 18 residues. V dropped 4 bases and J dropped 1 base, with 21 bases sitting between them. Germline assignment: CDR1 MGHRA and CDR2 YSYEKL. The CDR3 sequence is CASSLRGGGARGTDTQYF. As DNA, the CDR3 is TGCGCCAGCAGCCTACGCGGAGGGGGGGCCAGGGGCACAGATACGCAGTATTTT.

The chain employs TRBV28 and TRBJ1-2; TRBD1 aligns across 8 bases. With V trimmed by 8 bases and J by 8 bases, 10 bases remained unmatched. The germline CDR1 and CDR2 sequences are MDHEN and SYDVKM. The CDR3 is 13 amino acids. The CDR3 protein is CASWSRGLYGYTF. The CDR3 nucleotides are TGTGCCAGCTGGTCCAGGGGGCTGTACGGCTACACCTTC.

This chain uses TRBV23-1 with TRBJ2-3, with D possibly being TRBD2 (6 bases). TRBV23-1 is identified as an open reading frame with a role that is uncertain. CDR3 length: 14 amino acids. The V end was cut by 2 bases, the J end by 4 bases, with 10 bases between. CDR3 nucleotide sequence: TGCGCCAGCAGTCAAGGGAGGATGCCAGATACGCAGTATTTT. Amino acids: CASSQGRMPDTQYF.

J is TRBJ2-6 and V is TRBV6-6, with D perhaps matching TRBD2 (5 bases). Looked up from germline, CDR1 is MNHNY and CDR2 is SVGAGI (reference sequence). With 4 bases removed from V and 2 bases from J, the gap between germline ends came to 12 bases. The CDR3 sequence is 16 residues long. The CDR3 DNA sequence: TGTGCCAGCAGTTCCCCGGACGGGACTGGGGCCAACGTCCTGACTTTC. Translation gives CASSSPDGTGANVLTF.

CDR3 sequence reads: CASSLEGTGREQYF. DNA for the CDR3: TGTGCCAGCAGCTTAGAGGGGACAGGGAGAGAGCAGTACTTC. The chain uses TRBV11-2 and TRBJ2-7, with 9 bases matching TRBD1. V lost 0 bases, J lost 7 bases, and 4 bases stayed unmatched. This CDR3 has 14 residues. The germline V gene has CDR1 SGHAT and CDR2 FQNNGV. Supplemented by reference TRBV11-2 and TRBJ2-7, the full variable domain reads EAGVAQSPRYKIIEKRQSVAFWCNPISGHATLYWYQQILGQGPKLLIQFQNNGVVDDSQLPKDRFSAERLKGVDSTLKIQPAKLEDSAVYLCASSLEGTGREQYFGPGTRLTVT.

The CDR3 loop is CASSRRQNTDTQYF. The CDR3 nucleotides are TGTGCCAGCTCACGCCGACAGAACACAGATACGCAGTATTTT. This rearrangement joins TRBV18 to TRBJ2-3; D perhaps matches TRBD1 (5 bases). Germline CDR1 reads KGHSH; CDR2 reads LQKENI. There are 14 residues in the CDR3. Trimming pared 4 bases from V and 2 bases from J, leaving 10 bases between.

The chain couples TRBV5-8 to TRBJ2-7; D is undetermined. The CDR3 runs to 13 residues. V lost 5 bases to trimming and J lost 0 bases, with 9 bases between them. The V gene's germline CDR1 is SGHTS and CDR2 YDEGEE. The CDR3: CASSPDNSYEQYF. CDR3 bases: TGTGCCAGCAGTCCAGACAACTCCTACGAGCAGTACTTC. Drawing the rest from reference TRBV5-8 and TRBJ2-7, the complete variable domain is EAGVTQSPTHLIKTRGQQATLRCSPISGHTSVYWYQQALGLGLQFLLWYDEGEERNRGNFPPRFSGRQFPNYSSELNVNALELEDSALYLCASSPDNSYEQYFGPGTRLTVT.

J is TRBJ2-5 and V is TRBV5-1; 11 bases line up with TRBD2. The CDR3 is 15 amino acids. V shed 0 bases, J shed 5 bases, and the junction held 3 bases outside the gene matches. Germline loops: CDR1 SGHRS, CDR2 YFSETQ. The CDR3 sequence: CASSLVTSGGETQYF. In DNA form, the CDR3 reads TGCGCCAGCAGCTTGGTTACTAGCGGGGGTGAGACCCAGTACTTC. The variable domain in full, with the rest retrieved from reference TRBV5-1 and TRBJ2-5, is KAGVTQTPRYLIKTRGQQVTLSCSPISGHRSVSWYQQTPGQGLQFLFEYFSETQRNKGNFPGRFSGRQFSNSRSEMNVSTLELGDSALYLCASSLVTSGGETQYFGPGTRLLVL.

In DNA form, the CDR3 reads TGTGCCAGCATAGACAGGGCGAACACTGAAGCTTTCTTT. Its protein is CASIDRANTEAFF. V is TRBV2 and J is TRBJ1-1, with 7 bases lining up with TRBD1. Looked up from germline, CDR1 is SNHLY and CDR2 is FYNNEI. The CDR3 runs to 13 residues. The J segment lost 1 base and the V segment lost 7 bases, leaving 3 bases of the junction unmatched.

V and J are TRBV19 and TRBJ1-3; no reliable D call. The V gene's germline CDR1 is LNHDA and CDR2 SQIVND (reference sequence). V lost 8 bases, J lost 0 bases, and 14 bases lay in between. This CDR3 region has 15 residues. CDR3 DNA: TGTGCCAGTTCCCGGATCGGGATCTCTGGAAACACCATATATTTT. Its translation: CASSRIGISGNTIYF. The entire variable domain, with the rest obtained from reference TRBV19 and TRBJ1-3, is as follows: DGGITQSPKYLFRKEGQNVTLSCEQNLNHDAMYWYRQDPGQGLRLIYYSQIVNDFQKGDIAEGYSVSREKKESFPLTVTSAQKNPTAFYLCASSRIGISGNTIYFGEGSWLTVV.

This clone was seen a single time. The J gene is TRBJ2-1, the V gene TRBV19; 11 bases are a match to TRBD2. Trimming took 5 bases from V and 4 from J; bases not matched to a gene: 7. The CDR3 is made up of 16 amino acids. The germline gives CDR1 LNHDA, CDR2 SQIVND (reference sequence). In DNA, the CDR3 is TGTGCCAGTAGTCGTCTCGGGACTAGCGGTTACAATGAGCAGTTCTTC. This encodes CASSRLGTSGYNEQFF.

V gene TRBV28 combines with J gene TRBJ2-5; 7 positions match TRBD1. CDR3 size: 17 residues. Unmatched junction bases numbered 19, after V lost 3 bases and J lost 9 bases. Germline lookup yields CDR1 MDHEN and CDR2 SYDVKM. The CDR3 DNA reads as TGTGCCAGCAGTTTCTTCGGGACAGTATTATCTTTGACGGCCCAGTACTTC. It is translated as CASSFFGTVLSLTAQYF. The full variable domain, with the rest looked up from reference TRBV28 and TRBJ2-5, is DVKVTQSSRYLVKRTGEKVFLECVQDMDHENMFWYRQDPGLGLRLIYFSYDVKMKEKGDIPEGYSVSREKKERFSLILESASTNQTSMYLCASSFFGTVLSLTAQYFGPGTRLLVL.

The rearrangement links TRBV18 to TRBJ2-1, with D possibly being TRBD2 (5 bases). V gave up 4 bases and J gave up 4 bases, with 8 bases separating them. Germline lookup yields CDR1 KGHSH and CDR2 LQKENI. This CDR3 region has 13 residues. CDR3 residues: CASSRGQYNEQFF. The CDR3 DNA reads TGTGCCAGCTCACGAGGGCAGTACAATGAGCAGTTCTTC.

V gene TRBV7-2 combines with J gene TRBJ1-6; 7 nucleotides align to TRBD1. CDR3 size: 16 residues. J was trimmed by 9 bases and V by 6 bases; bases with no gene match: 14. The V gene's germline CDR1 is SGHTA and CDR2 FQGNSA. The CDR3 DNA reads TGTGCCAGCAGACCTGGCCACACAGGGGTAGGTTCACCCCTCCACTTT. This translates into CASRPGHTGVGSPLHF.

V and J are TRBV5-4 and TRBJ2-7; TRBD2 matches at 10 bases. CDR1 is SGHNT, CDR2 YYREEE, per germline (reference sequence). The CDR3 has 14 amino acids. The V and J ends lost 4 bases and 6 bases, in that order; junction bases with no gene match: 7. In nucleotides, the CDR3 is TGTGCCAGCAGCAACAGCGGGGGGGCTCTCGAGCAGTACTTC. This codes for CASSNSGGALEQYF.

This sequence joins TRBV18 and TRBJ2-7, with a tentative D call TRBD1 (6 bases). CDR3 size: 13 residues. Deletions cut 6 bases from V and 3 bases from J, with 12 bases between. Germline loops: CDR1 KGHSH, CDR2 LQKENI. CDR3 nucleotides: TGTGCCAGCTCCTTGGGGGCAATCTACGAGCAGTACTTC. It yields the protein CASSLGAIYEQYF.

The rearrangement links TRBV19 to TRBJ2-2, with D perhaps TRBD2 (5 bases). V was pared by 7 bases and J by 0 bases, with 9 bases between. Germline values: CDR1 LNHDA, CDR2 SQIVND (reference sequence). This CDR3 is built from 14 residues. The CDR3 loop is CASKPGTNTGELFF. CDR3 bases: TGTGCCAGTAAACCGGGAACGAACACCGGGGAGCTGTTTTTT. The whole variable domain, filled in from reference TRBV19 and TRBJ2-2, reads DGGITQSPKYLFRKEGQNVTLSCEQNLNHDAMYWYRQDPGQGLRLIYYSQIVNDFQKGDIAEGYSVSREKKESFPLTVTSAQKNPTAFYLCASKPGTNTGELFFGEGSRLTVL.

The J gene is TRBJ2-5, the V gene TRBV5-5, with 11 bases lining up with TRBD2. CDR1 SGHKS and CDR2 YYEKEE come from the germline V gene (reference sequence). This CDR3 region has 14 residues. The V segment lost 7 bases and the J segment 3 bases; nucleotides outside the gene matches: 5. The CDR3 here is CASRTSGGEETQYF. The CDR3, as DNA: TGTGCCAGCCGAACTAGCGGGGGTGAAGAGACCCAGTACTTC.